These 3 T cell receptor beta chains share one sample of origin, sequenced in a study of blood T cell repertoires in COVID-19. Assay used: immunoSEQ multiplex PCR; TCRdb lists only in-frame clones, some missing. The top ten hold roughly 5.3% of the sample, which has about 250,000 clones, about 82% seen once. The sample was peripheral blood. Every receptor here comes from a man aged 50 or older with active or convalescent COVID-19.

This rearrangement joins TRBV28 to TRBJ1-6; the D gene is possibly TRBD1 (5 bases). V lost 6 bases and J lost 9, with 9 bases in between. The CDR3 is 12 residues long. The germline V gene encodes CDR1 MDHEN and CDR2 SYDVKM. The CDR3 sequence: CASSSDSSPLHF. CDR3 coding DNA: TGTGCCAGCAGCTCCGACAGTTCACCCCTCCACTTT.

This chain links TRBV9 with TRBJ1-6; possible D gene TRBD1, 6 bases. The V end was cut by 4 bases, the J end by 10 bases, with 18 bases between. Germline CDR1 SGDLS, CDR2 YYNGEE. The CDR3 sequence is 15 residues long. As DNA, the CDR3 is TGTGCCAGCAGCCCGGGGTCGGGGACACAATCACCCCTCCACTTT. It translates to CASSPGSGTQSPLHF.

The genes are TRBV5-1 and TRBJ2-5; TRBD2 aligns across 14 bases. This CDR3 has 19 residues. The germline CDR1 and CDR2 sequences are SGHRS and YFSETQ. V lost 4 bases, J lost 0 bases, and 11 bases stayed unmatched. The CDR3 region is CASSVGLAGGPDYQETQYF. DNA for the CDR3: TGCGCCAGCAGCGTTGGACTAGCGGGAGGCCCCGACTACCAAGAGACCCAGTACTTC.